A selection of T cell receptor beta chains follows, all from one sample in a study of molecular identifiers for immune sequencing clone quantification. TCRdb used MiXCR to reprocess the PCR reads, holding one entry per CDR3 protein. In the table there are about 640,000 distinct CDR3 sequences, 15% to 20% of which are singletons. Input material: naive CD8+ T cells from blood, with Jurkat cell RNA spiked in. The receptors originated from a human donor in good health. Some libraries in this study had Jurkat cell RNA spiked in. CDR3s include the opening cysteine and the closing phenylalanine or tryptophan. D genes are given only for firm matches. Clone size appears in some rows only: once, few, many, or a class for an expanded clone.

d_gene	abundance	v_gene	j_gene	CDR3aa	CDR3nt
TRBD1	many	TRBV7-8	TRBJ2-3	CASTGGRTDTQYF	TGTGCCAGCACAGGGGGCCGCACAGATACGCAGTATTTT
NA	many	TRBV4-2	TRBJ2-1	CASSRQGLENEQFF	TGTGCCAGCAGCCGCCAGGGACTCGAGAATGAGCAGTTCTTC
NA	many	TRBV7-2	TRBJ1-1	CASSLGRGLNTEAFF	TGTGCCAGCAGCTTAGGGCGGGGGTTGAACACTGAAGCTTTCTTT
TRBD1	NA	TRBV27	TRBJ2-7	CASSFIGGIDEQYF	TGTGCCAGCAGTTTTATAGGGGGCATAGACGAGCAGTACTTC
NA	many	TRBV4-1	TRBJ2-3	CASSQVGGGLDTDTQYF	TGCGCCAGCAGCCAAGTAGGGGGAGGGCTTGACACAGATACGCAGTATTTT
NA	many	TRBV9	TRBJ1-1	CASSVGSVEGNTEAFF	TGTGCCAGCAGCGTAGGGTCCGTGGAGGGGAACACTGAAGCTTTCTTT
TRBD2	NA	TRBV7-9	TRBJ2-5	CASSLEGGGLAVTQYF	TGTGCCAGCAGCTTAGAGGGCGGGGGGCTCGCAGTGACCCAGTACTTC
NA	many	TRBV6-5	TRBJ2-5	CASSYDSGLQETQYF	TGTGCCAGCAGTTACGACAGCGGGCTACAAGAGACCCAGTACTTC
NA	many	TRBV20-1	TRBJ2-1	CSARDLGVQGRQSYNEQFF	TGCAGTGCTAGAGATCTCGGAGTACAAGGGCGGCAATCCTACAATGAGCAGTTCTTC
TRBD1	many	TRBV7-9	TRBJ1-6	CASSPRQGVGGAPLHF	TGTGCCAGCAGCCCTCGACAGGGGGTCGGGGGGGCACCCCTCCACTTT
NA	NA	TRBV6-1	TRBJ1-4	CASSEASIPSTNEKLFF	TGTGCCAGCAGTGAAGCCTCGATCCCTTCAACTAATGAAAAACTGTTTTTT
NA	few	TRBV9	TRBJ2-3	CASSTGAGRHRTDTQYF	TGTGCCAGCTCCACCGGGGCTGGGAGACATCGCACAGATACGCAGTATTTT
TRBD1	many	TRBV7-9	TRBJ2-7	CASSSQGARYEQYF	TGTGCCAGCAGCTCGCAGGGGGCAAGGTACGAGCAGTACTTC
TRBD2	many	TRBV28	TRBJ2-7	CASSRTSGSYEQYF	TGTGCCAGCAGCCGGACTAGCGGCTCCTACGAGCAGTACTTC
NA	many	TRBV19	TRBJ1-5	CASTLTHAGVQPQHF	TGTGCCAGTACTCTCACCCATGCAGGGGTTCAGCCCCAGCATTTT
TRBD1	many	TRBV6-5	TRBJ1-5	CASSYGQGNQPQHF	TGTGCCAGCAGTTACGGACAGGGGAATCAGCCCCAGCATTTT
NA	few	TRBV4-2	TRBJ1-1	CASSRPETYGESTEALF	TGTGCCAGCAGCCGTCCGGAGACCTATGGGGAAAGCACTGAAGCTCTCTTT
NA	many	TRBV19	TRBJ2-1	CASSSRVTGSSYNEQFF	TGTGCCAGTAGTTCCCGAGTTACGGGTAGCTCCTACAATGAGCAGTTCTTC
TRBD1	few	TRBV28	TRBJ1-2	CASRDRGLIIYGYTF	TGTGCCAGCCGGGACAGGGGGCTTATCATCTATGGCTACACCTTC
NA	NA	TRBV11-2	TRBJ2-1	CASSLEQGNYNEQFF	TGTGCCAGCAGCTTAGAACAGGGAAACTACAATGAGCAGTTCTTC
TRBD1	NA	TRBV6-5	TRBJ2-1	CASSEVGTGRSEQFF	TGTGCCAGCAGTGAGGTGGGGACAGGGAGAAGTGAGCAGTTCTTC
TRBD2	NA	TRBV4-1	TRBJ2-3	CASSARGGQDNQPQYF	TGCGCCAGCAGCGCCCGGGGGGGGCAAGACAATCAGCCCCAGTATTTT
TRBD2	many	TRBV2	TRBJ2-3	CASTIAGGLDTQYF	TGTGCCAGCACCATAGCGGGGGGGCTCGATACGCAGTATTTT
TRBD2	NA	TRBV6-6	TRBJ2-1	CASGLASGRAGNEQFF	TGTGCCAGCGGCCTCGCTAGCGGGAGGGCCGGCAATGAGCAGTTCTTC
NA	many	TRBV9	TRBJ1-1	CASSVVSLGLDTEAFF	TGTGCCAGCAGCGTAGTTTCCCTCGGGCTAGACACTGAAGCTTTCTTT